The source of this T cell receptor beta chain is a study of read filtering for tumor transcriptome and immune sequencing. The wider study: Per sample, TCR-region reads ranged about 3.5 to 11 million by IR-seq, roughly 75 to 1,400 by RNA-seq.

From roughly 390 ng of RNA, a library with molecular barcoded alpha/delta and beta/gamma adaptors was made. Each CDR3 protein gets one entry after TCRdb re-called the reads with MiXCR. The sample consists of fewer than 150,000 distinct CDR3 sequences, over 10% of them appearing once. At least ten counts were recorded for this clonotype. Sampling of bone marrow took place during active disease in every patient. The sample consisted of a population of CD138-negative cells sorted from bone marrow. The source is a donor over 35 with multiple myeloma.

The CDR3 sequence is CASSLAGETGELFF. The DNA of the CDR3 is TGCGCCAGCAGCTTGGCCGGAGAGACCGGGGAGCTGTTTTTT. The V and J genes are TRBV5-1 and TRBJ2-2; D unclear. The V and J ends lost 0 bases and 5 bases respectively, with 8 bases between them. The CDR3 loop spans 14 amino acids. CDR1 is SGHRS and CDR2 is YFSETQ in the germline V gene.